Shown below are 20 T cell receptor beta chains from a single sample sequenced in a study of shared T cell receptors in the human thymus. Some clones are missing from TCRdb's copy, which holds only in-frame ones; the method was immunoSEQ multiplex PCR. This sample has more than 550,000 clones, with 75% to 90% found just once. In addition, the sample was reused for a study of human thymus T cells.

Specimen: thymocytes. These receptors all stem from a girl under three years old with a congenital heart defect.

This chain connects TRBV10-1 to TRBJ2-3; D may be TRBD1 (6 bases). Trimming removed 4 bases from V and 4 bases from J, with 12 bases in between. CDR1 is WNHNN and CDR2 is SYGVQD in the germline V gene (reference sequence). The CDR3 consists of 14 residues. The CDR3 nucleotides are TGCGCCAGCAGTGCACAGGGTTGGGCAGATACGCAGTATTTT. Translation: CASSAQGWADTQYF.

The DNA of the CDR3 is TGTGCCAGCAGCCCCAGACCTAGGAGGGAGACCCAGTACTTC. Translation gives CASSPRPRRETQYF. This chain links TRBV11-2 with TRBJ2-5; D perhaps matches TRBD2 (5 bases). The CDR3 sequence is 14 residues long. Germline CDR1 and CDR2: SGHAT and FQNNGV. V was cut by 5 bases and J by 5 bases, with 15 bases left in between.

This rearrangement joins TRBV5-1 to TRBJ2-7; TRBD2 might be the D (5 bases). This CDR3 contains 14 residues. Germline V gene data show CDR1 as SGHRS and CDR2 as YFSETQ. V shed 6 bases and J shed 1 base, with 14 bases lying between them. The CDR3 region has the DNA TGCGCCAGCAATATCGGAGGACTGTCCTACGAGCAGTACTTC. Translating it yields CASNIGGLSYEQYF.

The chain joins TRBV7-2 to TRBJ1-4; D may be TRBD1 (6 bases). CDR1 and CDR2 (germline): SGHTA, FQGNSA. This CDR3 is built from 14 residues. The V gene lost 0 bases and the J gene lost 6 bases, with 8 bases spanning the gap. CDR3 loop: CASSLAQGDEKLFF. CDR3 nucleotides: TGTGCCAGCAGCTTAGCACAGGGCGATGAAAAACTGTTTTTT.

V usage is TRBV30 and J usage is TRBJ2-7; TRBD2 matches at 7 bases. Germline CDR1 GTSNPN, CDR2 SVGIG (reference sequence). The ends lost 2 bases at V and 6 bases at J; junction bases unmatched: 10. CDR3 length: 14 amino acids. The CDR3 sequence: CAWSIRQGGVEQYF. CDR3 nucleotide sequence: TGTGCCTGGAGTATCCGGCAGGGAGGGGTCGAGCAGTACTTC.

The chain joins TRBV7-2 to TRBJ1-1; tentative D call: TRBD1 (5 bases). Deletions cut 4 bases from V and 1 base from J, with 16 bases between. The CDR3 is made up of 16 amino acids. CDR1 is SGHTA, CDR2 FQGNSA, per germline. CDR3 residues: CASSSGTPKPNTEAFF. DNA for the CDR3: TGTGCCAGCAGCTCAGGGACTCCCAAACCGAACACTGAAGCTTTCTTT.

This clone was detected only once. CDR3 residues: CASSPGLPPYEQYF. DNA of the CDR3: TGTGCCAGCTCCCCAGGACTACCCCCCTACGAGCAGTACTTC. This chain links TRBV5-4 with TRBJ2-7, with D possibly being TRBD2 (6 bases). This CDR3 has 14 amino acids. Deletions cut 7 bases from V and 2 bases from J, with 16 bases between. Germline CDR1 is SGHNT and CDR2 is YYREEE (reference sequence).

The J gene is TRBJ1-2, the V gene TRBV6-1; D not certain. Germline values: CDR1 MNHNS, CDR2 SASEGT. The CDR3 runs to 13 residues. V was trimmed by 6 bases and J by 8 bases, leaving 16 bases between them. The CDR3 loop reads CASSPGGTEGYTF. CDR3 bases: TGTGCCAGCAGCCCGGGAGGCACGGAAGGCTACACCTTC.

This chain links TRBV4-3 with TRBJ2-5; 10 bases are a match to TRBD1. The J call may be mistaken, given a closer DNA end match to TRBJ2-7. Germline V gene lookup returns CDR1 LGHNA and CDR2 YSLEER. The CDR3 covers 17 residues. The CDR3 loop reads CASSQDGERTGGFEQYF. In DNA form, the CDR3 reads TGCGCCAGCAGCCAAGATGGGGAAAGGACAGGGGGTTTCGAGCAGTACTTC.

The chain employs TRBV28 and TRBJ1-5; TRBD1 matches 7 bases. Trimming removed 4 bases from V and 0 bases from J; junction bases left unmatched: 9. CDR1 is MDHEN, CDR2 SYDVKM, per germline. The CDR3 is 17 amino acids. CDR3 DNA: TGTGCCAGCAGTTCCCGGAGGACAGGCTATAGCAATCAGCCCCAGCATTTT. Its translation is CASSSRRTGYSNQPQHF.

The chain employs TRBV6-1 and TRBJ1-5, with D maybe TRBD1 (6 bases). V was cut by 2 bases and J by 6 bases, with 26 bases left in between. The CDR3 loop spans 19 amino acids. The germline V gene encodes CDR1 MNHNS and CDR2 SASEGT. The CDR3, as DNA: TGTGCCAGCAGTGAAATGGAAAGGGGGGGCCATCAAATAGGTCAGCCCCAGCATTTT. As protein: CASSEMERGGHQIGQPQHF.

The chain has TRBV9 and TRBJ2-7; 12 bases are shared with TRBD1. The germline V gene has CDR1 SGDLS and CDR2 YYNGEE. J was trimmed by 7 bases and V by 4 bases; bases with no gene match: 6. The CDR3 is 14 residues long. For the CDR3, the DNA is TGTGCCAGCAGCCCGGGACAGGGGGCTGGGGAGCAGTACTTC. It encodes CASSPGQGAGEQYF. The full variable domain, rest sourced from reference TRBV9 and TRBJ2-7, is DSGVTQTPKHLITATGQRVTLRCSPRSGDLSVYWYQQSLDQGLQFLIQYYNGEERAKGNILERFSAQQFPDLHSELNLSSLELGDSALYFCASSPGQGAGEQYFGPGTRLTVT.

The V gene is TRBV5-1, the J gene TRBJ1-1, with D unresolved. Trimming removed 2 bases from V and 1 base from J, with 6 bases in between. From germline, CDR1 is SGHRS and CDR2 YFSETQ. The CDR3 covers 13 residues. The CDR3 DNA reads as TGCGCCAGCAGCTTACATACGAACACTGAAGCTTTCTTT. This sequence encodes CASSLHTNTEAFF.

This clone was counted once. The same CDR3 is also encoded by other DNA sequences in this sample. J is TRBJ1-4 and V is TRBV20-1; no firm D call. V was trimmed by 5 bases and J by 6 bases, leaving 4 bases between them. The length of the CDR3 is 10 residues. Germline CDR1 and CDR2: DFQATT and SNEGSKA (reference sequence). The DNA of the CDR3 is TGCAGTGCTCGCGATGAAAAACTGTTTTTT. It is translated as CSARDEKLFF.

This chain uses TRBV2 with TRBJ1-2; TRBD1 is a possible D gene (5 bases). V lost 3 bases and J 5 bases, leaving 10 bases between the germline ends. The CDR3 contains 13 residues. CDR1 is SNHLY, CDR2 FYNNEI, per germline. CDR3 sequence: CASSEAGFYGYTF. The CDR3 DNA reads TGTGCCAGCAGTGAGGCAGGGTTTTATGGCTACACCTTC.

The genes are TRBV20-1 and TRBJ1-3; D not certain. CDR3 length equals 11 residues. Germline V gene sequence: CDR1 DFQATT, CDR2 SNEGSKA (reference sequence). V was pared by 3 bases and J by 7 bases, with 7 bases between. CDR3 nucleotides: TGCAGTGCTAGTCGGGTTAACACCATATATTTT. As protein: CSASRVNTIYF.

This chain connects TRBV28 to TRBJ1-1; TRBD1 aligns across 8 bases. CDR1 MDHEN and CDR2 SYDVKM come from the germline V gene. There are 14 residues in the CDR3. V lost 3 bases, J lost 3 bases, and 3 bases stayed unmatched. The CDR3 nucleotides are TGTGCCAGCAGTTTCGACAGGGGATACACTGAAGCTTTCTTT. This codes for CASSFDRGYTEAFF. Variable domain in full (rest from reference TRBV28 and TRBJ1-1): DVKVTQSSRYLVKRTGEKVFLECVQDMDHENMFWYRQDPGLGLRLIYFSYDVKMKEKGDIPEGYSVSREKKERFSLILESASTNQTSMYLCASSFDRGYTEAFFGQGTRLTVV.

V usage is TRBV27 and J usage is TRBJ1-5; TRBD1 agrees at 7 bases. Germline V gene data show CDR1 as MNHEY and CDR2 as SMNVEV (reference sequence). This CDR3 region has 15 residues. J gave up 6 bases and V 5 bases, and 10 bases lay outside the gene matches. CDR3 amino acids: CASSQDERGPQPQHF. The DNA of the CDR3 is TGTGCCAGCAGTCAAGACGAAAGGGGGCCTCAGCCCCAGCATTTT.

V usage is TRBV15 and J usage is TRBJ2-3; tentative D call: TRBD2 (5 bases). V was trimmed by 0 bases and J by 0 bases, leaving 13 bases between them. This CDR3 has 17 residues. The germline V gene has CDR1 LNHNV and CDR2 YYDKDF (reference sequence). DNA for the CDR3: TGTGCCACCAGCAGAGATTTGGGAGACCCCAGCACAGATACGCAGTATTTT. This codes for CATSRDLGDPSTDTQYF. Filled out from reference TRBV15 and TRBJ2-3, the complete variable domain reads DAMVIQNPRYQVTQFGKPVTLSCSQTLNHNVMYWYQQKSSQAPKLLFHYYDKDFNNEADTPDNFQSRRPNTSFCFLDIRSPGLGDTAMYLCATSRDLGDPSTDTQYFGPGTRLTVL.

In this sample, this clone turned up once. This sequence joins TRBV20-1 and TRBJ1-1; D is ambiguous. This CDR3 has 11 residues. Germline loops: CDR1 DFQATT, CDR2 SNEGSKA (reference sequence). The CDR3 nucleotides are TGCAGCCGACAAGAGAGTACTGAAGCTTTCTTT. Translating it yields CSRQESTEAFF.